This T cell receptor beta chain stems from a study of T cell responses to AZD1222 COVID-19 vaccine. Study results and limitations: Increased Spike-specific TCR breadth and depth were observed after two AZD1222 doses. Vaccine-related CD4 TCRs covered spike, predominating at 160-218 and 743-854. There were repertoire samples only from the period after the peak T cell response.

TCRdb's table, derived via immunoSEQ multiplex PCR, lists solely in-frame clones and lacks some. This table has over 85,000 clones, approximately 89% appearing once. The germline V gene has CDR1 SGHNT and CDR2 YYREEE (reference sequence). Trimming took 4 bases from V and 6 from J, leaving 10 bases between them. The CDR3 has 12 amino acids. For this clone: Its specificity is not known.

The sample consisted of peripheral blood, taken 28 days after the second AZD1222 dose. This rearrangement joins TRBV5-4 to TRBJ1-1; the D gene is possibly TRBD1 (5 bases). The origin of this receptor is an adult who received the AZD1222 COVID-19 vaccine. This CDR3 is CASSVQTAEAFF. For the CDR3, the DNA is TGTGCCAGCAGCGTGCAGACAGCTGAAGCTTTCTTT.